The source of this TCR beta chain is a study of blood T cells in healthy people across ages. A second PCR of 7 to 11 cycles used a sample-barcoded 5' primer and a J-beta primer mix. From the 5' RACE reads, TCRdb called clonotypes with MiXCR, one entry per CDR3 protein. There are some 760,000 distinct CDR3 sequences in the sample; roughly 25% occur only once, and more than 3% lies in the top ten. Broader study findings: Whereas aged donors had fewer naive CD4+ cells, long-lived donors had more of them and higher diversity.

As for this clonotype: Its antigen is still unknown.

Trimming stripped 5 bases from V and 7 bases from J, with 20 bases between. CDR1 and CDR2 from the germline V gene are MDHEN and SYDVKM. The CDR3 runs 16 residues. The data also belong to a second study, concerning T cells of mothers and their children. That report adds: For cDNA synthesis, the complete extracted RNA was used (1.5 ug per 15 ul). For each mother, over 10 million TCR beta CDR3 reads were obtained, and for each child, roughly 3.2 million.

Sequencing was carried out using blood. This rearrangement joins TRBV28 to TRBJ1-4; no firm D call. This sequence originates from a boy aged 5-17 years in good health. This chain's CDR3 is CASSRSGRNLPEKLFF. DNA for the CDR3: TGTGCCAGCAGTCGGAGCGGGCGGAATCTTCCTGAAAAACTGTTTTTT.